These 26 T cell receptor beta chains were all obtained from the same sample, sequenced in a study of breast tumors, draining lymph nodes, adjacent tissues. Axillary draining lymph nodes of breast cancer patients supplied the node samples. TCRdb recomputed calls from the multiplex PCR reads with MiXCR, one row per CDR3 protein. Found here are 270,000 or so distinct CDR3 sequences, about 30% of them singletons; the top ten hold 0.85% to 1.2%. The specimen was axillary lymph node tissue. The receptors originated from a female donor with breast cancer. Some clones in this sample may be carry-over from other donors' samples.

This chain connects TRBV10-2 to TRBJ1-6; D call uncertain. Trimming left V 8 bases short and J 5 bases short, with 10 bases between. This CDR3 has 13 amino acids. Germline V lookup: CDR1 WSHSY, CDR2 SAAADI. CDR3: CASEGGNNSPLHF. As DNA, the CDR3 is TGCGCCAGCGAGGGCGGAAATAATTCACCCCTCCACTTT.

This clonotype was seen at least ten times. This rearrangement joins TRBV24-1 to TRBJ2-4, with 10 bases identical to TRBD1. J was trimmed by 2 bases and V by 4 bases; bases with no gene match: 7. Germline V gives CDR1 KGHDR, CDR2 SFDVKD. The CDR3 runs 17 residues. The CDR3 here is CATSEGGQGITKNIQYF. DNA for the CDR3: TGTGCCACCAGTGAAGGGGGACAGGGGATTACCAAAAACATTCAGTACTTC.

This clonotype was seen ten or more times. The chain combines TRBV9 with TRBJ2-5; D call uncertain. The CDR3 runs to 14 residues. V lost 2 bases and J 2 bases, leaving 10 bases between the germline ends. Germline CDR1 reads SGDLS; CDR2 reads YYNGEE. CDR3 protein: CASSVTAAQETQYF. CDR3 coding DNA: TGTGCCAGCAGCGTTACGGCGGCACAAGAGACCCAGTACTTC.

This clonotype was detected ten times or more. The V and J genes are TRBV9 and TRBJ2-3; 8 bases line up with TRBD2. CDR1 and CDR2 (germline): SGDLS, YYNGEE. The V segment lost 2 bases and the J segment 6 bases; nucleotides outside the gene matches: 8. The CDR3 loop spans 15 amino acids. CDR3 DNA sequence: TGTGCCAGCAGCGTGGGGGGACTAGTTTCTGATACGCAGTATTTT. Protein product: CASSVGGLVSDTQYF. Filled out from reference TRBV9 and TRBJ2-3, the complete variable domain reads DSGVTQTPKHLITATGQRVTLRCSPRSGDLSVYWYQQSLDQGLQFLIQYYNGEERAKGNILERFSAQQFPDLHSELNLSSLELGDSALYFCASSVGGLVSDTQYFGPGTRLTVL.

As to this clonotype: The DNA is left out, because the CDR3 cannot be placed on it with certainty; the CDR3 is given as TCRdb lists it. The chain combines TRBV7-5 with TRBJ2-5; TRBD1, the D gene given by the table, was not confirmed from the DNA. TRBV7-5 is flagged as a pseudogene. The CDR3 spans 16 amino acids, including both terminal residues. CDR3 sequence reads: CISVPRYKQGGETQYF.

CDR3 coding DNA: TGTGCCAGCAGTTACGGGGGGGACGGCTCCTACGAGCAGTACTTC. Its translation is CASSYGGDGSYEQYF. V and J are TRBV6-2 or TRBV6-3 and TRBJ2-7; TRBD2 aligns across 7 bases. CDR1 is MNHEY and CDR2 is SVGEGT in the germline V gene. V trimming: 2 bases; J trimming: 0 bases; junction bases outside the gene matches: 4. The CDR3 loop spans 15 amino acids.

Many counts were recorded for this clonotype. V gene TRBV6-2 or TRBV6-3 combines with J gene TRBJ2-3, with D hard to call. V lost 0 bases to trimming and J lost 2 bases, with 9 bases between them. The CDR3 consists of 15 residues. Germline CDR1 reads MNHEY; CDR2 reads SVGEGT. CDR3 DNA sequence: TGTGCCAGCAGTTACTCGTACCCCCCCACAGATACGCAGTATTTT. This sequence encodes CASSYSYPPTDTQYF.

In DNA, the CDR3 is TGCAGCTTGTCGAGGTCTAACTATGGCTACACCTTC. Amino acids: CSLSRSNYGYTF. The rearrangement uses TRBV29-1 and TRBJ1-2, with D hard to call. CDR1 is SQVTM, CDR2 ANQGSEA, per germline. The ends were cut back, 8 bases at V and 0 bases at J, with 10 bases in the middle. The CDR3 runs 12 residues.

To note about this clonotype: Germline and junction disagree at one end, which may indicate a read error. The CDR3 region has the DNA TGTGCCAGCAGGCGACGGGGGATGAACACTGAAGCTCTCTTT. It is translated as CASRRRGMNTEALF. The rearrangement joins TRBV2 to TRBJ1-1, with D possibly being TRBD1 (5 bases). The CDR3 totals 14 residues. CDR1 and CDR2 from the germline V gene are SNHLY and FYNNEI.

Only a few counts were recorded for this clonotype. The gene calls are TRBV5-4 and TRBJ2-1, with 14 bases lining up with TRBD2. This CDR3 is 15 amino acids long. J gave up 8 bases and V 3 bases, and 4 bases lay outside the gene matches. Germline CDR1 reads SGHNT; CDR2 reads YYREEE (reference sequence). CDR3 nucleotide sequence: TGTGCCAGCAGCTCGGGACTAGCGGGAGTACATGAGCAGTTCTTC. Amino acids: CASSSGLAGVHEQFF. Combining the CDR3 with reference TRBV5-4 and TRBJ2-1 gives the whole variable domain ETGVTQSPTHLIKTRGQQVTLRCSSQSGHNTVSWYQQALGQGPQFIFQYYREEENGRGNFPPRFSGLQFPNYSSELNVNALELDDSALYLCASSSGLAGVHEQFFGPGTRLTVL.

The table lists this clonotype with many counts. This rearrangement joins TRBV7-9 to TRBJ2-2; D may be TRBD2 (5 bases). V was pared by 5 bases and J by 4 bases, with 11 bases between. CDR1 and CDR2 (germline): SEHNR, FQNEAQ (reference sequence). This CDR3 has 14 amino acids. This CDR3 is CASSPSIFTGELFF. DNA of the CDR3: TGTGCCAGCAGCCCTAGCATATTCACCGGGGAGCTGTTTTTT.

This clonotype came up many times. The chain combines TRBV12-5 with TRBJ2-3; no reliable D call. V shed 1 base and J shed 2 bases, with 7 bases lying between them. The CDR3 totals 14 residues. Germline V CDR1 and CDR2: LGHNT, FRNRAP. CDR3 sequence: CASGLGMDTDTQYF. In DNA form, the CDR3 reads TGTGCTAGTGGTTTGGGCATGGACACAGATACGCAGTATTTT.

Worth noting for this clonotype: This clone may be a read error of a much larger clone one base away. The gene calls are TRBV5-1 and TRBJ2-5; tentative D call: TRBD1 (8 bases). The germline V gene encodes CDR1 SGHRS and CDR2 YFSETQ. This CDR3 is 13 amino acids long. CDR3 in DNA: TGCACCAGCAGCGAACAGGGGGGGGAGACCCAGTACTTC. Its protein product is CTSSEQGGETQYF. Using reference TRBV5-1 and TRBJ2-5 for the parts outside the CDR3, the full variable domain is KAGVTQTPRYLIKTRGQQVTLSCSPISGHRSVSWYQQTPGQGLQFLFEYFSETQRNKGNFPGRFSGRQFSNSRSEMNVSTLELGDSALYLCTSSEQGGETQYFGPGTRLLVL.

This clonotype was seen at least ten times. The CDR3 is CASSTGLAGWDNEQFF. The CDR3 DNA reads TGTGCCAGTAGTACGGGACTAGCGGGATGGGACAATGAGCAGTTCTTC. The genes are TRBV19 and TRBJ2-1, with 13 positions matching TRBD2. From germline, CDR1 is LNHDA and CDR2 SQIVND (reference sequence). The trim removed 4 bases at V and 5 bases at J, leaving 5 bases unmatched. CDR3 length: 16 amino acids. Together with reference TRBV19 and TRBJ2-1, the CDR3 gives the full variable domain: DGGITQSPKYLFRKEGQNVTLSCEQNLNHDAMYWYRQDPGQGLRLIYYSQIVNDFQKGDIAEGYSVSREKKESFPLTVTSAQKNPTAFYLCASSTGLAGWDNEQFFGPGTRLTVL.

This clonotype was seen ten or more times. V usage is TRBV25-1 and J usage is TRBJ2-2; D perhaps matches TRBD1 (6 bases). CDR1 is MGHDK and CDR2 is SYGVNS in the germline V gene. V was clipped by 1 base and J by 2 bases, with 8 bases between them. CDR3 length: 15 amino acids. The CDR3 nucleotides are TGTGCCAGCAGTGAATGGGACAAAAACACCGGGGAGCTGTTTTTT. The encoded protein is CASSEWDKNTGELFF.

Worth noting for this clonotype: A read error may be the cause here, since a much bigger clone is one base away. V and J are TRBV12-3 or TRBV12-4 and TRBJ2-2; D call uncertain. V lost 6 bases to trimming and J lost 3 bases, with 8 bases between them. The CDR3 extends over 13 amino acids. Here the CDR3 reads CASRNTDTGELFF. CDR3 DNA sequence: TGTGCCAGCAGGAACACTGACACCGGGGAGCTGTTTTTT.

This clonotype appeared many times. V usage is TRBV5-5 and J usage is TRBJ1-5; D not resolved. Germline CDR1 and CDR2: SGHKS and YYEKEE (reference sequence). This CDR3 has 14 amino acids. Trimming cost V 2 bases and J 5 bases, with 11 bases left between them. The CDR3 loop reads CASSLRVRDQPQHF. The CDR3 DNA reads TGTGCCAGCAGCTTAAGGGTAAGAGATCAGCCCCAGCATTTT.

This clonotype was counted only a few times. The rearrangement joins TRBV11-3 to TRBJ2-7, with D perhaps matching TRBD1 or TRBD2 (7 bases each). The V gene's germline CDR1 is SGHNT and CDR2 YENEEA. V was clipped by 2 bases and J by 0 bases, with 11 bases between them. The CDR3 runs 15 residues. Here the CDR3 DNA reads TGTGCCAGCAGCTTATCCAGGGGGGGCTCCTACGAGCAGTACTTC. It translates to CASSLSRGGSYEQYF.

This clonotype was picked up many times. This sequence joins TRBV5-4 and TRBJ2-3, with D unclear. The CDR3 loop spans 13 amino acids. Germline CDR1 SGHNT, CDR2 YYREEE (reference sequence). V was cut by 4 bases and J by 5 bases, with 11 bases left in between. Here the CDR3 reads CASSPDRLDTQYF. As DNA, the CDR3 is TGTGCCAGCAGCCCGGACCGACTAGATACGCAGTATTTT.

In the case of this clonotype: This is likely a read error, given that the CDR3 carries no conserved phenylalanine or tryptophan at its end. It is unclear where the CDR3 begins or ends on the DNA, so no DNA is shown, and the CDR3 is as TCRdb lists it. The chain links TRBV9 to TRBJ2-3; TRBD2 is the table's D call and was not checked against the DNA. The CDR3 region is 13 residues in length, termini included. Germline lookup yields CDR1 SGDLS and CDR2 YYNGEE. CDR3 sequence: CASSVAGEDTQCL.

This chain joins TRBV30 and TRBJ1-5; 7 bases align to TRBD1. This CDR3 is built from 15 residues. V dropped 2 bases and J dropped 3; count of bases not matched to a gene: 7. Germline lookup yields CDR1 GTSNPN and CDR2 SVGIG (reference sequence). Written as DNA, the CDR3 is TGTGCCTGGAGTCCCGGGACAGCGAACAATCAGCCCCAGCATTTT. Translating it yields CAWSPGTANNQPQHF.

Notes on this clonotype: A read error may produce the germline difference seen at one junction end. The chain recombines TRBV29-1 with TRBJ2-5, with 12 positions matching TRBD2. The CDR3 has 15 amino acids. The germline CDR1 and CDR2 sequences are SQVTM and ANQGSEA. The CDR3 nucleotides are TGCAGCGTTGAAGGGGCTAGCGGGGGGGGGAGAGACCAGTACTTT. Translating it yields CSVEGASGGGRDQYF. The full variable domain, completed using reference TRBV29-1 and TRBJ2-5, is SAVISQKPSRDICQRGTSLTIQCQVDSQVTMMFWYRQQPGQSLTLIATANQGSEATYESGFVIDKFPISRPNLTFSTLTVSNMSPEDSSIYLCSVEGASGGGRDQYFGPGTRLLVL.

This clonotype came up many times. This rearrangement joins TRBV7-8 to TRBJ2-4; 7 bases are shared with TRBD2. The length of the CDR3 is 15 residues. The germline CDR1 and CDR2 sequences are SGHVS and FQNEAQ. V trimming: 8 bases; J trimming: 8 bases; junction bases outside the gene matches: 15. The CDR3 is CASGSISGDLDIQYF. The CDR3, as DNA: TGTGCCAGCGGATCGATCAGCGGGGACTTGGACATTCAGTACTTC.

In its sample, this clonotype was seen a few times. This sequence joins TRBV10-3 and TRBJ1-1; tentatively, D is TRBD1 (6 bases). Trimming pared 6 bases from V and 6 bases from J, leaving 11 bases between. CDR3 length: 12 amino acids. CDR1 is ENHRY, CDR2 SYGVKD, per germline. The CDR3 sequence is CAISLQGSEAFF. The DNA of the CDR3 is TGTGCCATCAGCCTACAGGGTTCTGAAGCTTTCTTT.

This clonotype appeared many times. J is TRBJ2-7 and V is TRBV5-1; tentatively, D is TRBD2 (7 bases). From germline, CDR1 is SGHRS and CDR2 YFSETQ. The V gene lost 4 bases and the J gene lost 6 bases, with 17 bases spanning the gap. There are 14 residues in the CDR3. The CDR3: CASSGGAGAFEQYF. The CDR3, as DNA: TGCGCCAGCAGCGGGGGGGCGGGGGCCTTCGAGCAGTACTTC.

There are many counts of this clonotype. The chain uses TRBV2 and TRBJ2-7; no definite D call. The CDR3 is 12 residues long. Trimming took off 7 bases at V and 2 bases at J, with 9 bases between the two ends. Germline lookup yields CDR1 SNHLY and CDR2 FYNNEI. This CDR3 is CASTVLAYEQYF. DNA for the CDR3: TGTGCCAGCACGGTACTCGCCTACGAGCAGTACTTC.